The present entry profiles one T cell receptor (beta chain) with its context. Its antigen is not known. Reverse transcription of about 0.45 to 1 ug RNA was carried out with random hexamers. TCRdb processed the immunoSEQ multiplex PCR reads anew with MiXCR; each CDR3 protein has one entry. The sample contains approximately 190,000 distinct CDR3 sequences, more than 85% of which appear only once. The sample belongs to a study of CD8 T cells in Susac syndrome. Overall study context: Sequencing included Susac syndrome patients, roughly six of them with active disease and roughly eight in remission. Study-wide results and limits: Detection of Susac-specific public clones gave approximately 16 in total CD8+ repertoires and 4 or 5 in CD8+ TEMRA repertoires. Peak Susac CD8+ clonal expansion occurred in TEMRA cells and active patients.

Diagnostic criteria defined recently for definite or probable disease were met by the Susac syndrome patients. CDR1 and CDR2 (germline): DFQATT, SNEGSKA (reference sequence). The germline V and J ends were trimmed by 3 bases and 3 bases, with 17 bases remaining between them. CDR3 length: 15 amino acids. V gene TRBV20-1 combines with J gene TRBJ1-2, with a possible D match to TRBD1 (6 bases). The sequenced sample consisted of CD8+ T cells from PBMCs. This receptor was taken from a human donor with Susac syndrome. The CDR3 DNA reads TGCAGTGCTAGGTTATACAGGGATCTCGACTATGGCTACACCTTC. Amino acids: CSARLYRDLDYGYTF.